The T cell receptor beta chain under discussion was sequenced for a study of shared clonotypes between healthy human individuals. Points on this clone: Its specificity is not known.

This CDR3 region has 18 residues. V trimming: 4 bases; J trimming: 8 bases; junction bases outside the gene matches: 17. Germline V gene data show CDR1 as SGHNT and CDR2 as YYREEE (reference sequence). Researchers divided each subset's genomic DNA evenly across several immunoSEQ plates. It was about 0.3 ug DNA, around 30,000 T cell genomes, that went into each replicate PCR of unsorted PBMC. Sequencing used immunoSEQ multiplex PCR; TCRdb keeps in-frame clones, though not all of them. The table lists 530,000 or so clones, about 79% of them singletons. Regarding the study as a whole: Tissue TCR repertoires likely differ from these blood-only repertoires.

The receptor was isolated from a woman in her thirties or forties in good health. Some clones in this sample may be carry-over from other donors' samples. Sequenced input: PBMCs. V gene TRBV5-4 combines with J gene TRBJ2-1; 11 positions match TRBD1. CDR3 DNA: TGTGCCAGCAGCGAACCACTGGGACAGGGGGTAAACTCCTATGAGCAGTTCTTC. It translates to CASSEPLGQGVNSYEQFF. The whole variable domain, remainder taken from reference TRBV5-4 and TRBJ2-1, is ETGVTQSPTHLIKTRGQQVTLRCSSQSGHNTVSWYQQALGQGPQFIFQYYREEENGRGNFPPRFSGLQFPNYSSELNVNALELDDSALYLCASSEPLGQGVNSYEQFFGPGTRLTVL.